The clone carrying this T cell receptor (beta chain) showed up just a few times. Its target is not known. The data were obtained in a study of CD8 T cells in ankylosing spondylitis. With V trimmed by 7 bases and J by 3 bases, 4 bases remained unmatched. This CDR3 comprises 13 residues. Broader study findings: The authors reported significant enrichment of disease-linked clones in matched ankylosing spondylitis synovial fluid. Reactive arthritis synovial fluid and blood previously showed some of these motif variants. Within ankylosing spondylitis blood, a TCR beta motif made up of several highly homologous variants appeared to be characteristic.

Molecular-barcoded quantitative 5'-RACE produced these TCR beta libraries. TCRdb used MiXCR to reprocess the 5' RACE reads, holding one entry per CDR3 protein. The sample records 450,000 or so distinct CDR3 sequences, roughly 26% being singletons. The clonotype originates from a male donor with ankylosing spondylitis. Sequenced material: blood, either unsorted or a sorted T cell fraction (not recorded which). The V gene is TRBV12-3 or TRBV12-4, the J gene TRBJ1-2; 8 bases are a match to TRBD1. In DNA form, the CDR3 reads TGTGCCAGCAATCAGGGGGCGGACTATGGCTACACCTTC. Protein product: CASNQGADYGYTF.